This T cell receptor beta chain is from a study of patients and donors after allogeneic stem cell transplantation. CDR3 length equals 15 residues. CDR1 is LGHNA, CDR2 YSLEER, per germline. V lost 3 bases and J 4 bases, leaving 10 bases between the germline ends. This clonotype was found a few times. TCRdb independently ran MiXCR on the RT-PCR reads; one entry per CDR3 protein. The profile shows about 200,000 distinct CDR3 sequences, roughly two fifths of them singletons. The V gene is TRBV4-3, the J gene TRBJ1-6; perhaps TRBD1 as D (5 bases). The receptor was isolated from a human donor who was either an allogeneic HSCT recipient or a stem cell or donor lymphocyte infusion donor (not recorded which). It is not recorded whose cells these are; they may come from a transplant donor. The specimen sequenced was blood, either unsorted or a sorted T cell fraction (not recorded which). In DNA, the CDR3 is TGCGCCAGCAGCCAGGGGGACGGTTATAATTCACCCCTCCACTTT. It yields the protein CASSQGDGYNSPLHF.